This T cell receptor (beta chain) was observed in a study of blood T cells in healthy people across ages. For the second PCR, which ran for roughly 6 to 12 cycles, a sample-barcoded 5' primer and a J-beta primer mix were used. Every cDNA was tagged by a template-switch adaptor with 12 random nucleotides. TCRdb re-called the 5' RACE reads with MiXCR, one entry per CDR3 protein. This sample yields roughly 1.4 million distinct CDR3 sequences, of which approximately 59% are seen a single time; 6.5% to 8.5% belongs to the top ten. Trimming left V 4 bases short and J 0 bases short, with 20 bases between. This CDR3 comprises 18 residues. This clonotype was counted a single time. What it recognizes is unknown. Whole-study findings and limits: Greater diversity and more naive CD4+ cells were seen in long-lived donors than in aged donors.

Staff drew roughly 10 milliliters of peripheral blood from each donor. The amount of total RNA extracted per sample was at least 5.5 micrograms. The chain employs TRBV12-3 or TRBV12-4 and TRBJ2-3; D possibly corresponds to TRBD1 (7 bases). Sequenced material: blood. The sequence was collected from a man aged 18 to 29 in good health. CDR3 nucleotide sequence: TGTGCCAGCAGTTCCTCACGGGGGAAGACAGGGAGCACAGATACGCAGTATTTT. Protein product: CASSSSRGKTGSTDTQYF.